This T cell receptor beta chain was sequenced for a study of shared clonotypes between healthy human individuals. Clones were read by immunoSEQ multiplex PCR, and TCRdb kept only the in-frame ones, dropping some. Found here are 450,000 to 500,000 clones, 79% of them singletons; the top ten hold roughly 12%. The V gene end was trimmed by 5 bases and the J gene end by 2 bases; junction bases not matched to a gene: 8. The CDR3 runs 15 residues. The germline gives CDR1 SGHVS, CDR2 FQNEAQ. What was sequenced was PBMCs. The chain couples TRBV7-8 to TRBJ1-1, with 7 bases lining up with TRBD1. The source of this sequence is a woman in her thirties or forties in good health. Some clones in this sample may be carry-over from other donors' samples. CDR3 sequence (DNA): TGTGCCAGCAGCCCTGACAGGGTTGGAAACACTGAAGCTTTCTTT. Its protein is CASSPDRVGNTEAFF. Looking up the rest from reference TRBV7-8 and TRBJ1-1 gives the full variable domain: GAGVSQSPRYKVAKRGQDVALRCDPISGHVSLFWYQQALGQGPEFLTYFQNEAQLDKSGLPSDRFFAERPEGSVSTLKIQRTQQEDSAVYLCASSPDRVGNTEAFFGQGTRLTVV.